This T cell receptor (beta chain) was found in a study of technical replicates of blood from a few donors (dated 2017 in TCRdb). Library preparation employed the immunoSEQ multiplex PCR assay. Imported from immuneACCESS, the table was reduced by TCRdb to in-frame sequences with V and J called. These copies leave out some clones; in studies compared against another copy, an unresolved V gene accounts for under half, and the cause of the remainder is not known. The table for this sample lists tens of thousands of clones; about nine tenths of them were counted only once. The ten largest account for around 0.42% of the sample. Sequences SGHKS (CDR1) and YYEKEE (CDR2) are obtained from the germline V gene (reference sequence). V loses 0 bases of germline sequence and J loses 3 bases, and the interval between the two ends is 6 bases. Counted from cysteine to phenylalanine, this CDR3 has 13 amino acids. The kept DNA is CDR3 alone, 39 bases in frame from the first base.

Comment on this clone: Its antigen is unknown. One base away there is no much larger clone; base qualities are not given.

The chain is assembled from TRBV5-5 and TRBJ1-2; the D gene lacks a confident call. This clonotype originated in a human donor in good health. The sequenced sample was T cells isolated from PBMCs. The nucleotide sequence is TGTGCCAGCAGCTTGGACAGAGACTATGGCTACACCTTC. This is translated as CASSLDRDYGYTF.